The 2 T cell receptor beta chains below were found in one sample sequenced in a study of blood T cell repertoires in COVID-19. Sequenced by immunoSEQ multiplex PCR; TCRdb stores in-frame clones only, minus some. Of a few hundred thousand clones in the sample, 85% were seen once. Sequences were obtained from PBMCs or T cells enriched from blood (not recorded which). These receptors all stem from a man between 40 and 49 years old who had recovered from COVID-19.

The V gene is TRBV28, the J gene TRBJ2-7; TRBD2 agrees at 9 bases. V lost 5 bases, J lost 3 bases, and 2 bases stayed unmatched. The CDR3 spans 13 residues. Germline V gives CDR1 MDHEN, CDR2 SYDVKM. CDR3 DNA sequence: TGTGCCAGCAGTCCTAGCGGGATCTACGAGCAGTACTTC. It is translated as CASSPSGIYEQYF.

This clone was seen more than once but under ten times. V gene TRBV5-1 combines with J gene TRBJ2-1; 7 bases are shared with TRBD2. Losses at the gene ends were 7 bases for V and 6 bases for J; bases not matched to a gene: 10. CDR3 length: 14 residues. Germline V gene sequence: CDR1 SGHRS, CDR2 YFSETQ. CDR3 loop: CASGRLAGGNEQFF. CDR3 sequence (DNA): TGCGCCAGCGGACGACTAGCTGGGGGCAATGAGCAGTTCTTC.